This paragraph reports one T cell receptor beta chain. Its antigen is not known. The record originates from a study of CD8 T cells in ankylosing spondylitis. Findings and limits, study-wide: What seemed typical of ankylosing spondylitis blood was a TCR beta motif built from several highly homologous variants.

TCRdb passed the 5' RACE reads through MiXCR, listing each CDR3 protein once. The data contain about 250,000 distinct CDR3 sequences, 32% of them singletons. V lost 5 bases, J lost 8 bases, and 13 bases lay in between. Germline V gene sequence: CDR1 MNHEY, CDR2 SMNVEV (reference sequence). The CDR3 spans 13 residues. The V gene is TRBV27, the J gene TRBJ2-1; tentative D call: TRBD1 (6 bases). Sequenced input: blood, either unsorted or a sorted T cell fraction (not recorded which). The clonotype comes from a male donor with ankylosing spondylitis or in good health (not recorded which). The CDR3 DNA sequence: TGTGCCAGCAGTGGCAGGGGCTCAGATGAGCAGTTCTTC. It encodes CASSGRGSDEQFF.